This TCR beta chain was recovered during a study of radiation and T cells in renal cell carcinoma. Libraries were prepared by immunoSEQ multiplex PCR; TCRdb keeps only in-frame clonotypes and omits some of them. The table has 150,000 or so clones, about 87% seen once. Stated time point: baseline pretreatment blood. Stated treatment: 15 Gy SBRT to primary tumor, nephrectomy 4 weeks later. With regard to this clone: The antigen remains unidentified.

Trimming removed 4 bases from V and 3 bases from J; junction bases left unmatched: 16. This CDR3 is 19 amino acids long. The germline CDR1 and CDR2 sequences are SGHRS and YFSETQ. Findings and limits, study-wide: From baseline, blood top tumor clonotypes peaked at 2 weeks post-radiation.

The sequences come from blood, collected from a patient whose treatment included radiotherapy and nephrectomy. The gene calls are TRBV5-1 and TRBJ2-4; 10 positions agree with TRBD2. The TCR was taken from a woman aged 70 to 79 with renal cell carcinoma. The CDR3 DNA follows: TGCGCCAGCAGCATCGGACCTAGCGGGGGCCCTTTCGGCAAAAACATTCAGTACTTC. Its protein is CASSIGPSGGPFGKNIQYF.